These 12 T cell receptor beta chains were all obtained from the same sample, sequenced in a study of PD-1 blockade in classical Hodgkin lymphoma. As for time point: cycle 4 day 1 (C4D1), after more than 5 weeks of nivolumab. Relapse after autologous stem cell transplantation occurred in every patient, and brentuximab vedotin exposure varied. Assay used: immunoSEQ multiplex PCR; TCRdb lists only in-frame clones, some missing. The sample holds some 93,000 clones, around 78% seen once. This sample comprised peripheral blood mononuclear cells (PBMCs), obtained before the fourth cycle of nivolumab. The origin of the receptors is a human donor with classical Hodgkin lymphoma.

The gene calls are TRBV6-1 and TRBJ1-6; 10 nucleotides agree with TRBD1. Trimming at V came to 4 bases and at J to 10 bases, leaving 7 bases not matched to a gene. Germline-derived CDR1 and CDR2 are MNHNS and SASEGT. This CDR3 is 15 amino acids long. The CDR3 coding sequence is TGTGCCAGCAGTGCCGGGACAGGGGAGGTGTCACCCCTCCACTTT. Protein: CASSAGTGEVSPLHF.

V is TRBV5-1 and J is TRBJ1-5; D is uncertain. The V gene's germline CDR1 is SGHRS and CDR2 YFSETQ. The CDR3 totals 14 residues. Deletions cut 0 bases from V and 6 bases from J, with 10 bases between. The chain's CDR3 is CASSLGAVGQPQHF. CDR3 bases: TGCGCCAGCAGCTTGGGGGCAGTTGGTCAGCCCCAGCATTTT.

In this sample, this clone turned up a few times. The CDR3 coding sequence is TGTGCCAGCTCGTCGGGGCGGGGCCTCGGGGGCGGAAACACCATATATTTT. As protein: CASSSGRGLGGGNTIYF. This sequence joins TRBV7-2 and TRBJ1-3; D is possibly TRBD1 (6 bases). Trimming pared 8 bases from V and 4 bases from J, leaving 24 bases between. The CDR3 sequence is 17 residues long. Germline V gene lookup returns CDR1 SGHTA and CDR2 FQGNSA.

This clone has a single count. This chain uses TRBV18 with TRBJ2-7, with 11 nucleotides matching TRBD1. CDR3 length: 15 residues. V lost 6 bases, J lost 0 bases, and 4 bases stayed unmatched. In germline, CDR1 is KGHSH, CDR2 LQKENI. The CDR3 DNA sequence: TGTGCCAGCTCCCCGGGACAGGGGGTCTCCTACGAGCAGTACTTC. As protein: CASSPGQGVSYEQYF. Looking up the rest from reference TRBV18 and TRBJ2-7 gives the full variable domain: NAGVMQNPRHLVRRRGQEARLRCSPMKGHSHVYWYRQLPEEGLKFMVYLQKENIIDESGMPKERFSAEFPKEGPSILRIQQVVRGDSAAYFCASSPGQGVSYEQYFGPGTRLTVT.

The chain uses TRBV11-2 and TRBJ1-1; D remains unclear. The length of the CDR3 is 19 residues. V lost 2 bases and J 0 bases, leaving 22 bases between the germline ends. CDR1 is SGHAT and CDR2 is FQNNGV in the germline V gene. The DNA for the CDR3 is TGTGCCAGCAGCTTATGGACCCACGCAGGTAGTAGCATGAACACTGAAGCTTTCTTT. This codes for CASSLWTHAGSSMNTEAFF.

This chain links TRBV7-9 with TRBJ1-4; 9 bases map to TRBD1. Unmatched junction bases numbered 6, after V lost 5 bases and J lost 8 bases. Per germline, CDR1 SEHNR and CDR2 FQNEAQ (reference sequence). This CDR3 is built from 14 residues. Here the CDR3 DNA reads TGTGCCAGCAGCGAAGGGACAGGGATCGAAAAACTGTTTTTT. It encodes CASSEGTGIEKLFF.

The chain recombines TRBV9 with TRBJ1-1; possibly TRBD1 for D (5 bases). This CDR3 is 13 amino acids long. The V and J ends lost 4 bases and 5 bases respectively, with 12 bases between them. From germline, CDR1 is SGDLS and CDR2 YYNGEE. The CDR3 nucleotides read TGTGCCAGCAGCTTCACAGGTGAAACTGAAGCTTTCTTT. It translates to CASSFTGETEAFF.

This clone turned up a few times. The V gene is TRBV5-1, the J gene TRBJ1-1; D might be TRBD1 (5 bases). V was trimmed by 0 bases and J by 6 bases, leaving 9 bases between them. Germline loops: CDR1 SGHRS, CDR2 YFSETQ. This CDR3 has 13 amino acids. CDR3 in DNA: TGCGCCAGCAGCTTGGGGGTAGGGGCTGAAGCTTTCTTT. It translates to CASSLGVGAEAFF.

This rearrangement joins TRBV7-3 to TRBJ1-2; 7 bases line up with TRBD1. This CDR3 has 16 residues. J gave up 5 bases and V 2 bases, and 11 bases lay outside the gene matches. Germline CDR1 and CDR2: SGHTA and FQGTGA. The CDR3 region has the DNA TGTGCCAGCAGCTTACTCTATCCCCAGGGGGTATATGGCTACACCTTC. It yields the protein CASSLLYPQGVYGYTF.

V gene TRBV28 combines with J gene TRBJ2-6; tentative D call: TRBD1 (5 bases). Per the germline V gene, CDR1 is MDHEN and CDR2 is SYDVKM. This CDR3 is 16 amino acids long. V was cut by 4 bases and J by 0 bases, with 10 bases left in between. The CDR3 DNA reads TGTGCCAGCAGTTCGACAGCTTTCTCTGGGGCCAACGTCCTGACTTTC. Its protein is CASSSTAFSGANVLTF.

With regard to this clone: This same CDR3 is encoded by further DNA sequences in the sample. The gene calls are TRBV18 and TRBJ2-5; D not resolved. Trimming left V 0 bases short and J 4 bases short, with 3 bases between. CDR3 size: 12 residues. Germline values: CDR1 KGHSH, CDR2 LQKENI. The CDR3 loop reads CASSPPGETQYF. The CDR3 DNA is TGTGCCAGCTCACCACCGGGAGAGACCCAGTACTTC. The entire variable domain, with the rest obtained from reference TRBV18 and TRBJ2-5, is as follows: NAGVMQNPRHLVRRRGQEARLRCSPMKGHSHVYWYRQLPEEGLKFMVYLQKENIIDESGMPKERFSAEFPKEGPSILRIQQVVRGDSAAYFCASSPPGETQYFGPGTRLLVL.

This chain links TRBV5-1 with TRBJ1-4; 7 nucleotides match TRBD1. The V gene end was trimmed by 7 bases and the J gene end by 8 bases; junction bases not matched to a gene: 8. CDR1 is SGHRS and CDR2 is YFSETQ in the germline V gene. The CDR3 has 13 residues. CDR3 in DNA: TGCGCCAGCCGCTCCCAGGGGGGGGAAAAACTGTTTTTT. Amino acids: CASRSQGGEKLFF.